These 19 T cell receptor beta chains share one sample of origin, sequenced in a study of control samples from healthy donors and cancer patients. Assay: immunoSEQ multiplex PCR; the TCRdb copy retains only in-frame clones and omits some. The data contain fewer than 500,000 clones, about 93% of them singletons. Sequenced: PBMCs. The receptors stem from a man aged 35 to 55 with head and neck cancer.

The V and J genes are TRBV28 and TRBJ2-7; 9 positions match TRBD2. There are 16 residues in the CDR3. The ends lost 4 bases at V and 0 bases at J; junction bases unmatched: 7. CDR1 and CDR2 (germline): MDHEN, SYDVKM. In nucleotides, the CDR3 is TGTGCCAGCAGTTATAGACTAGCGGAGCCCTCCTACGAGCAGTACTTC. Protein product: CASSYRLAEPSYEQYF.

The rearrangement links TRBV4-2 to TRBJ2-6; 8 bases align to TRBD1. V gave up 3 bases and J gave up 4 bases; unmatched junction bases: 5. The V gene's germline CDR1 is LGHNA and CDR2 YNFKEQ. This CDR3 is 16 amino acids long. CDR3 bases: TGTGCCAGCAGCCAGCTCGACAGGGGAGGGGCCAACGTCCTGACTTTC. It translates to CASSQLDRGGANVLTF.

The rearrangement links TRBV25-1 to TRBJ2-3; TRBD1 or TRBD2 may be the D gene (5 bases each). CDR1 and CDR2 (germline): MGHDK, SYGVNS. There are 15 residues in the CDR3. Trimming removed 5 bases from V and 4 bases from J, with 16 bases in between. CDR3 sequence: CASSTPGRSADTQYF. Here the CDR3 DNA reads TGTGCCAGCAGTACTCCGGGGCGTTCGGCAGATACGCAGTATTTT.

The rearrangement joins TRBV29-1 to TRBJ1-6; TRBD1 agrees at 7 bases. Germline V gives CDR1 SQVTM, CDR2 ANQGSEA. The CDR3 has 16 amino acids. Unmatched junction bases numbered 19, after V lost 5 bases and J lost 12 bases. The DNA for the CDR3 is TGCAGCGTTAACGGCGAACAGGGGCCGCGGTTTGGACCCCTCCACTTT. It yields the protein CSVNGEQGPRFGPLHF. Supplemented by reference TRBV29-1 and TRBJ1-6, the full variable domain reads SAVISQKPSRDICQRGTSLTIQCQVDSQVTMMFWYRQQPGQSLTLIATANQGSEATYESGFVIDKFPISRPNLTFSTLTVSNMSPEDSSIYLCSVNGEQGPRFGPLHFGNGTRLTVT.

V gene TRBV9 combines with J gene TRBJ2-7; TRBD1 matches 9 bases. This CDR3 spans 16 amino acids. Germline loops: CDR1 SGDLS, CDR2 YYNGEE. With 3 bases clipped from V and 1 base from J, the junction kept 8 bases outside the gene matches. Here the CDR3 reads CASSATPGQGSYEQYF. DNA for the CDR3: TGTGCCAGCAGCGCAACTCCGGGACAGGGTTCCTACGAGCAGTACTTC.

This rearrangement joins TRBV7-8 to TRBJ1-4; TRBD1 might be the D (5 bases). Germline V gene lookup returns CDR1 SGHVS and CDR2 FQNEAQ. Deletions cut 4 bases from V and 7 bases from J, with 19 bases between. The CDR3 contains 16 residues. CDR3 sequence reads: CASSSPVRGLGEKLFF. CDR3 nucleotides: TGTGCCAGCAGCTCACCCGTGAGGGGTCTCGGTGAAAAACTGTTTTTT.

CDR3 DNA sequence: TGTGCCAGCAGCCGATTGACTGCCGCCACAGATACGCAGTATTTT. Residues: CASSRLTAATDTQYF. This chain joins TRBV7-8 and TRBJ2-3; the D is unclear. Trimming left V 5 bases short and J 2 bases short, with 14 bases between. Germline V CDR1 and CDR2: SGHVS, FQNEAQ. CDR3 size: 15 residues.

This rearrangement joins TRBV5-4 to TRBJ2-7; D unclear. CDR1 and CDR2 (germline): SGHNT, YYREEE (reference sequence). Trimming stripped 4 bases from V and 2 bases from J, with 7 bases between. The CDR3 sequence is 12 residues long. The CDR3 DNA reads TGTGCCAGCAGCATTGGAACCTACGAGCAGTACTTC. It is translated as CASSIGTYEQYF.

This clone has only a few counts. The J gene is TRBJ1-1, the V gene TRBV25-1; D ambiguous. Between the trimmed V and J ends, which lost 7 bases and 1 base, there was a span of 16 bases. Per germline, CDR1 MGHDK and CDR2 SYGVNS. The CDR3 has 15 amino acids. In DNA form, the CDR3 reads TGTGCCAGCACCCCGCCAAGGGCGGGGAACACTGAAGCTTTCTTT. Encoded protein: CASTPPRAGNTEAFF. Together with reference TRBV25-1 and TRBJ1-1, the CDR3 gives the full variable domain: EADIYQTPRYLVIGTGKKITLECSQTMGHDKMYWYQQDPGMELHLIHYSYGVNSTEKGDLSSESTVSRIRTEHFPLTLESARPSHTSQYLCASTPPRAGNTEAFFGQGTRLTVV.

This sequence joins TRBV7-9 and TRBJ2-7; D is perhaps TRBD1 (5 bases). Trimming stripped 4 bases from V and 10 bases from J, with 14 bases between. The CDR3 consists of 12 residues. CDR1 is SEHNR, CDR2 FQNEAQ, per germline (reference sequence). Written as DNA, the CDR3 is TGTGCCAGCAGCTCCGACAGCCTTGACCAGTACTTC. It yields the protein CASSSDSLDQYF.

This chain links TRBV3-1 (or the pseudogene TRBV3-2) with TRBJ1-1; no clear D. The germline V and J ends were trimmed by 1 base and 1 base, with 7 bases remaining between them. The CDR3 has 14 amino acids. CDR1 is LGHDT and CDR2 is YNNKEL in the germline V gene (reference sequence). The CDR3 protein is CASSQGQANTEAFF. DNA of the CDR3: TGTGCCAGCAGCCAAGGCCAGGCGAACACTGAAGCTTTCTTT.

Written as DNA, the CDR3 is TGTGCCAGCAGTCCACCTGGATGGCAGGGCTATGAAGCTTTCTTT. This encodes CASSPPGWQGYEAFF. The rearrangement links TRBV27 to TRBJ1-1; D might be TRBD1 (5 bases). The CDR3 contains 15 residues. Germline CDR1 and CDR2: MNHEY and SMNVEV (reference sequence). The V end was cut by 5 bases, the J end by 7 bases, with 20 bases between.

The chain joins TRBV9 to TRBJ2-7, with TRBD2 identical over 7 bases. Germline CDR1 reads SGDLS; CDR2 reads YYNGEE. The length of the CDR3 is 15 residues. V lost 2 bases, J lost 2 bases, and 7 bases stayed unmatched. The CDR3 DNA is TGTGCCAGCAGCGTTGGGTCTAGCGGTACCTACGAGCAGTACTTC. It encodes CASSVGSSGTYEQYF.

V gene TRBV7-8 combines with J gene TRBJ2-3; D not resolved. The CDR3 covers 16 residues. Germline V CDR1 and CDR2: SGHVS, FQNEAQ. V lost 5 bases, J lost 2 bases, and 17 bases lay in between. Written as DNA, the CDR3 is TGTGCCAGCAGCCTATCAGGTGGGGATACCACAGATACGCAGTATTTT. It translates to CASSLSGGDTTDTQYF.

CDR3 coding DNA: TGTGCCAGCAGTTCTACTTCAAGCTCCTACAATGAGCAGTTCTTC. Its protein product is CASSSTSSSYNEQFF. This rearrangement joins TRBV6-2 or TRBV6-3 to TRBJ2-1; D call uncertain. The CDR3 totals 15 residues. Germline CDR1 reads MNHEY; CDR2 reads SVGEGT. V gave up 4 bases and J gave up 0 bases, with 10 bases separating them.

The V and J genes are TRBV5-1 and TRBJ1-5; D ambiguous. Per germline, CDR1 SGHRS and CDR2 YFSETQ. V gave up 0 bases and J gave up 3 bases, with 7 bases separating them. This CDR3 region has 14 residues. The CDR3 loop is CASSLVGFNQPQHF. The CDR3 DNA reads as TGCGCCAGCAGCTTGGTCGGCTTCAATCAGCCCCAGCATTTT.

This clone occurred once. This chain uses TRBV6-4 with TRBJ1-2; 7 nucleotides line up with TRBD1. The V gene's germline CDR1 is MRHNA and CDR2 SNTAGT. CDR3 length equals 16 residues. V was clipped by 8 bases and J by 4 bases; unmatched bases: 16. The CDR3 loop is CASGPDPGGDFYGYTF. CDR3 coding DNA: TGTGCCAGCGGGCCCGACCCAGGGGGGGACTTCTATGGCTACACCTTC.

The chain couples TRBV25-1 to TRBJ1-2; 7 nucleotides align to TRBD1. The germline CDR1 and CDR2 sequences are MGHDK and SYGVNS. The ends lost 4 bases at V and 8 bases at J; junction bases unmatched: 13. The CDR3 length is 15 residues. The CDR3 is CASSATQGPQRGYTF. CDR3 coding DNA: TGTGCCAGCAGTGCCACACAGGGGCCGCAGAGGGGCTACACCTTC.

The rearrangement joins TRBV30 to TRBJ2-3; the match to TRBD2 covers 8 bases. The CDR3 sequence is 16 residues long. After removal of 5 bases from V and 4 bases from J, the junction contained 14 bases not matched to a gene. The germline V gene has CDR1 GTSNPN and CDR2 SVGIG (reference sequence). The CDR3 bases are TGTGCCTGGGGGGCGACTAGCGCTGTTGGGGCAGATACGCAGTATTTT. This gives the protein CAWGATSAVGADTQYF.